Shown below are 32 T cell receptor beta chains from a single sample sequenced in a study of T cell repertoires in cytomegalovirus infection. TCRdb re-derived calls from the reads in MiXCR, one entry per CDR3 protein. The sample lists about 360,000 distinct CDR3 sequences; about 35% were seen once. Their recognized antigens are unknown. The material was cultured PBMCs, obtained from culture after CMV antigen stimulation. These receptors were obtained from a human donor in good health (CMV status not recorded). Some clones in this sample may be carry-over from other donors' samples.

This clonotype was picked up many times. The V call is TRBV12-3 or TRBV12-4, the J call TRBJ2-3; TRBD2 matches 12 bases. The V and J ends lost 1 base and 9 bases, in that order; junction bases with no gene match: 2. The CDR3 covers 14 residues. For the CDR3, the DNA is TGTGCCAGCAGTTTAGAGCTAGCGGGAGGGACGCAGTATTTT. Translated: CASSLELAGGTQYF.

There are a few counts of this clonotype. The chain has TRBV6-2 or TRBV6-3 and TRBJ2-3; possible D gene TRBD2, 5 bases. CDR3 length equals 15 residues. Deletions cut 6 bases from V and 1 base from J, with 14 bases between. Germline loops: CDR1 MNHEY, CDR2 SVGEGT. This chain's CDR3 is CASRSYQRRTDTQYF. Written as DNA, the CDR3 is TGTGCCAGCAGGTCTTATCAGCGGCGCACAGATACGCAGTATTTT.

The chain recombines TRBV7-9 with TRBJ2-7; D possibly corresponds to TRBD1 (6 bases). The CDR3 spans 14 residues. CDR1 SEHNR and CDR2 FQNEAQ come from the germline V gene (reference sequence). Trimming cost V 6 bases and J 7 bases, with 19 bases left between them. CDR3 nucleotide sequence: TGTGCCAGCAGGTACAGGGTCCGCCCTGGGGAGCAGTACTTC. Amino acids: CASRYRVRPGEQYF. Complete variable domain (other parts from reference TRBV7-9 and TRBJ2-7): DTGVSQNPRHKITKRGQNVTFRCDPISEHNRLYWYRQTLGQGPEFLTYFQNEAQLEKSRLLSDRFSAERPKGSFSTLEIQRTEQGDSAMYLCASRYRVRPGEQYFGPGTRLTVT.

There are a few counts of this clonotype. The V and J genes are TRBV7-3 and TRBJ1-1; a weak D match, TRBD1 (5 bases). The CDR3 loop spans 15 amino acids. The V gene lost 5 bases and the J gene lost 4 bases, with 17 bases spanning the gap. Germline assignment: CDR1 SGHTA and CDR2 FQGTGA. The CDR3 DNA reads as TGTGCCAGCAGCCCCTCGACAGTCCGAGGCACTGAAGCTTTCTTT. Translating gives CASSPSTVRGTEAFF.

The DNA of the CDR3 is TGTGCCAGCAGTACGGGGGGAGGGCCCCAAGAGACCCAGTACTTC. Its translation: CASSTGGGPQETQYF. The rearrangement uses TRBV11-1 and TRBJ2-5; 7 nucleotides agree with TRBD2. The CDR3 contains 15 residues. Germline-derived CDR1 and CDR2 are SGHAT and FQDESV (reference sequence). Trimming at V came to 6 bases and at J to 1 base, leaving 8 bases not matched to a gene.

J is TRBJ2-1 and V is TRBV10-3, with D unclear. The V end lost 0 bases, the J end lost 8 bases, and 8 bases lay between the germline ends. In germline, CDR1 is ENHRY, CDR2 SYGVKD. This CDR3 region has 13 residues. The CDR3, as DNA: TGTGCCATCAGTGAGTCGATGATGGATGAGCAGTTCTTC. Translation gives CAISESMMDEQFF.

This clonotype turned up a few times. The V call is TRBV7-2, the J call TRBJ2-7; 10 nucleotides match TRBD2. Germline V lookup: CDR1 SGHTA, CDR2 FQGNSA. This CDR3 is built from 15 residues. After removal of 2 bases from V and 5 bases from J, the junction contained 6 bases not matched to a gene. The CDR3 is CASSLSPSGRDEQYF. The CDR3 DNA reads TGTGCCAGCAGCTTAAGCCCTAGCGGGAGAGACGAGCAGTACTTC.

This clonotype was picked up many times. The genes are TRBV25-1 and TRBJ2-1, with TRBD2 matching 10 bases. CDR1 is MGHDK and CDR2 is SYGVNS in the germline V gene. The V segment lost 3 bases and the J segment 7 bases; nucleotides outside the gene matches: 3. The CDR3 is 14 residues long. CDR3 nucleotide sequence: TGTGCCAGCAGTGATAGCGGGAGGCATAATGAGCAGTTCTTC. Translation gives CASSDSGRHNEQFF.

The chain uses TRBV15 and TRBJ1-5; 7 bases are a match to TRBD1. V dropped 2 bases and J dropped 4; count of bases not matched to a gene: 5. The germline V gene has CDR1 LNHNV and CDR2 YYDKDF (reference sequence). CDR3 length: 15 amino acids. The CDR3 loop reads CATSRNDRENQPQHF. The CDR3 bases are TGTGCCACCAGCAGAAACGACAGGGAAAATCAGCCCCAGCATTTT.

The rearrangement joins TRBV28 to TRBJ2-1; TRBD2 matches 7 bases. Trimming cost V 4 bases and J 11 bases; bases outside gene matches: 11. The CDR3 is 14 amino acids. Looked up from germline, CDR1 is MDHEN and CDR2 is SYDVKM. Written as DNA, the CDR3 is TGTGCCAGCAGTTCCCAGGGTAGCGGGCTAAAGCAGTTCTTC. Protein sequence: CASSSQGSGLKQFF. Filled out from reference TRBV28 and TRBJ2-1, the complete variable domain reads DVKVTQSSRYLVKRTGEKVFLECVQDMDHENMFWYRQDPGLGLRLIYFSYDVKMKEKGDIPEGYSVSREKKERFSLILESASTNQTSMYLCASSSQGSGLKQFFGPGTRLTVL.

The genes are TRBV20-1 and TRBJ2-6; the D is unclear. There are 13 residues in the CDR3. CDR1 and CDR2 (germline): DFQATT, SNEGSKA (reference sequence). V was shortened by 3 bases and J by 2 bases, with 5 bases between the two germline ends. DNA of the CDR3: TGCAGTGCTAGCCGGCCTGGGGCCAACGTCCTGACTTTC. It yields the protein CSASRPGANVLTF.

J is TRBJ1-5 and V is TRBV28; no clear D gene. Germline V gene lookup returns CDR1 MDHEN and CDR2 SYDVKM. Trimming removed 6 bases from V and 9 bases from J, with 15 bases in between. The CDR3 is 13 amino acids. The CDR3 region is CASSPGSRLPQHF. CDR3 nucleotides: TGTGCCAGCAGCCCGGGCTCACGCCTGCCCCAGCATTTT.

This clonotype showed up just a few times. V and J are TRBV7-2 and TRBJ1-2; D is ambiguous. V shed 2 bases and J shed 1 base, with 11 bases lying between them. This CDR3 has 15 amino acids. The germline gives CDR1 SGHTA, CDR2 FQGNSA. The DNA for the CDR3 is TGTGCCAGCAGCTTATCTGGGCAGATTAACTATGGCTACACCTTC. The encoded protein is CASSLSGQINYGYTF. Based on the CDR3 plus reference TRBV7-2 and TRBJ1-2, the full variable domain is GAGVSQSPSNKVTEKGKDVELRCDPISGHTALYWYRQSLGQGLEFLIYFQGNSAPDKSGLPSDRFSAERTGGSVSTLTIQRTQQEDSAVYLCASSLSGQINYGYTFGSGTRLTVV.

Only a few counts were recorded for this clonotype. The chain combines TRBV18 with TRBJ2-3; D is unclear. Germline lookup yields CDR1 KGHSH and CDR2 LQKENI. This CDR3 contains 13 residues. V shed 3 bases and J shed 7 bases, with 11 bases lying between them. The CDR3 is CASSPDPGYTQYF. CDR3 DNA sequence: TGTGCCAGCTCACCCGACCCGGGCTATACGCAGTATTTT.

This clonotype was detected a few times. The DNA for the CDR3 is TGTGCCAGCAGCCCCATGGGGACTAGCGGGAGGGCCGGGGAGCTGTTTTTT. Translating gives CASSPMGTSGRAGELFF. The rearrangement joins TRBV7-2 to TRBJ2-2; 16 bases map to TRBD2. The germline gives CDR1 SGHTA, CDR2 FQGNSA. This CDR3 spans 17 amino acids. V shed 5 bases and J 6 bases; nucleotides not matched to a gene: 6.

V usage is TRBV20-1 and J usage is TRBJ1-5, with a weak D call TRBD1 (5 bases). CDR1 DFQATT and CDR2 SNEGSKA come from the germline V gene (reference sequence). V was trimmed by 7 bases and J by 3 bases, leaving 13 bases between them. The CDR3 has 13 residues. This CDR3 reads CSVPGRVNQPQHF. The CDR3 DNA sequence: TGCAGTGTTCCGGGACGAGTCAATCAGCCCCAGCATTTT.

This clonotype has a count of ten or more. The chain recombines TRBV7-2 with TRBJ2-7; 7 nucleotides align to TRBD2. Germline V gene sequence: CDR1 SGHTA, CDR2 FQGNSA. The CDR3 loop spans 14 amino acids. The V gene end was trimmed by 3 bases and the J gene end by 5 bases; junction bases not matched to a gene: 7. Here the CDR3 reads CASSLARETHEQYF. The DNA of the CDR3 is TGTGCCAGCAGCTTGGCGCGGGAGACCCACGAGCAGTACTTC.

Only a few counts were recorded for this clonotype. V gene TRBV6-6 combines with J gene TRBJ2-7, with D perhaps matching TRBD1 (6 bases). The CDR3 consists of 16 residues. Germline V gene data show CDR1 as MNHNY and CDR2 as SVGAGI (reference sequence). Trimming took off 5 bases at V and 4 bases at J, with 21 bases between the two ends. In nucleotides, the CDR3 is TGTGCCAGCAGTGTGGGACATGGGGCTTTGTTTTACGAGCAGTACGTC. It yields the protein CASSVGHGALFYEQYV.

This clonotype was recorded a few times. The chain employs TRBV4-3 and TRBJ2-7; TRBD1 matches at 8 bases. CDR3 length: 15 residues. J was trimmed by 5 bases and V by 4 bases; bases with no gene match: 10. CDR1 and CDR2 from the germline V gene are LGHNA and YSLEER. The CDR3 nucleotides read TGCGCCAGCAGCCCTTCCGGGACAGGCCTTGACGAGCAGTACTTC. Translating it yields CASSPSGTGLDEQYF.

V usage is TRBV4-3 and J usage is TRBJ2-1; 7 bases are shared with TRBD2. After removal of 3 bases from V and 3 bases from J, the junction contained 8 bases not matched to a gene. The CDR3 extends over 16 amino acids. The germline gives CDR1 LGHNA, CDR2 YSLEER. The CDR3 sequence: CASSHKTSSGYNEQFF. CDR3 nucleotides: TGCGCCAGCAGCCACAAGACGTCTAGCGGCTACAATGAGCAGTTCTTC.

The V and J genes are TRBV7-2 and TRBJ2-7; 9 bases are a match to TRBD1. Germline trimming cut 6 bases from V and 2 bases from J; bases unmatched to any gene: 2. Looked up from germline, CDR1 is SGHTA and CDR2 is FQGNSA. This CDR3 region has 13 residues. CDR3 coding DNA: TGTGCCAGCAGGTGGACAGGGGCCTACGAGCAGTACTTC. It codes for CASRWTGAYEQYF.

Here the CDR3 reads CASSIQESYEQYF. Here the CDR3 DNA reads TGTGCCAGTAGTATCCAAGAGAGCTACGAGCAGTACTTC. The rearrangement links TRBV19 to TRBJ2-7; D not resolved. Trimming cost V 3 bases and J 3 bases, with 9 bases left between them. This CDR3 contains 13 residues. From germline, CDR1 is LNHDA and CDR2 SQIVND (reference sequence).

This clonotype occurred many times. The chain is built from TRBV4-3 and TRBJ2-1; D gene uncertain. Germline CDR1 is LGHNA and CDR2 is YSLEER. Deletions cut 0 bases from V and 8 bases from J, with 17 bases between. The CDR3 runs 16 residues. Here the CDR3 DNA reads TGCGCCAGCAGCCAAGAAGCCACTCCAAGTGTAGATGAGCAGTTCTTC. It codes for CASSQEATPSVDEQFF.

This clonotype was seen a few times. The CDR3 bases are TGTGCCAGCAGCTTAACACTAGCGGGAGCCGATGAGCAGTTCTTC. It specifies CASSLTLAGADEQFF. The rearrangement links TRBV7-3 to TRBJ2-1, with 11 bases lining up with TRBD2. The V and J ends lost 0 bases and 8 bases, in that order; junction bases with no gene match: 3. Looked up from germline, CDR1 is SGHTA and CDR2 is FQGTGA. This CDR3 region has 15 residues.

The gene calls are TRBV3-1 and TRBJ1-1, with a weak D call TRBD1 (6 bases). The CDR3 runs to 16 residues. Trimming took off 4 bases at V and 5 bases at J, with 20 bases between the two ends. Germline assignment: CDR1 LGHDT and CDR2 YNNKEL (reference sequence). This CDR3 reads CASSLRGGGISTEAFF. CDR3 in DNA: TGTGCCAGCAGCCTCAGGGGAGGGGGGATCTCAACTGAAGCTTTCTTT.

V usage is TRBV15 and J usage is TRBJ2-1; D gene unclear. Per the germline V gene, CDR1 is LNHNV and CDR2 is YYDKDF (reference sequence). This CDR3 contains 15 residues. V dropped 5 bases and J dropped 6 bases, with 17 bases sitting between them. CDR3 DNA: TGTGCCACCAGCCCTCGTGAGTGGGGTGGCAATGAGCAGTTCTTC. Translating it yields CATSPREWGGNEQFF. Looking up the rest from reference TRBV15 and TRBJ2-1 gives the full variable domain: DAMVIQNPRYQVTQFGKPVTLSCSQTLNHNVMYWYQQKSSQAPKLLFHYYDKDFNNEADTPDNFQSRRPNTSFCFLDIRSPGLGDTAMYLCATSPREWGGNEQFFGPGTRLTVL.

The genes are TRBV10-3 and TRBJ2-5; weak D call: TRBD1 (6 bases). V lost 4 bases, J lost 1 base, and 13 bases lay in between. CDR3 size: 15 residues. CDR1 is ENHRY and CDR2 is SYGVKD in the germline V gene. In DNA form, the CDR3 reads TGTGCCATCAGTGGAGTACAGGGTGGCCAAGAGACCCAGTACTTC. Translated: CAISGVQGGQETQYF.

This chain connects TRBV24-1 to TRBJ2-1, with 7 positions matching TRBD2. With V trimmed by 2 bases and J by 6 bases, 6 bases remained unmatched. CDR1 and CDR2 from the germline V gene are KGHDR and SFDVKD. This CDR3 has 15 residues. CDR3 sequence: CATSDWGRGRNEQFF. The CDR3 coding sequence is TGTGCCACCAGTGATTGGGGGAGGGGCCGCAATGAGCAGTTCTTC.

The chain is built from TRBV25-1 and TRBJ2-1, with D unclear. Looked up from germline, CDR1 is MGHDK and CDR2 is SYGVNS. The CDR3 covers 14 residues. V was clipped by 6 bases and J by 0 bases, with 9 bases between them. In DNA, the CDR3 is TGTGCCAGCAGCAAGGATAGCTCCTACAATGAGCAGTTCTTC. Its protein is CASSKDSSYNEQFF.

This clonotype was seen many times. This sequence joins TRBV7-2 and TRBJ2-1; 13 bases agree with TRBD2. There are 16 residues in the CDR3. Germline lookup yields CDR1 SGHTA and CDR2 FQGNSA. With V trimmed by 5 bases and J by 8 bases, 9 bases remained unmatched. As DNA, the CDR3 is TGTGCCAGCAGCCCATCACGGACTAGCGGGAGTGATGAGCAGTTCTTC. Its translation: CASSPSRTSGSDEQFF.

Many counts were recorded for this clonotype. The rearrangement joins TRBV2 to TRBJ1-2; TRBD1 is a possible D gene (6 bases). Germline CDR1 reads SNHLY; CDR2 reads FYNNEI. V was shortened by 9 bases and J by 6 bases, with 20 bases between the two germline ends. The CDR3 sequence is 14 residues long. CDR3 amino acids: CARGRRGALNGYTF. DNA of the CDR3: TGTGCCAGGGGAAGGAGGGGGGCGCTGAATGGCTACACCTTC.

This clonotype showed up many times. This sequence joins TRBV15 and TRBJ2-7, with 10 nucleotides matching TRBD2. The CDR3 covers 14 residues. V shed 3 bases and J 4 bases; nucleotides not matched to a gene: 3. From germline, CDR1 is LNHNV and CDR2 YYDKDF (reference sequence). CDR3 residues: CATSRQTSGYEQYF. In DNA form, the CDR3 reads TGTGCCACCAGCAGGCAGACTAGCGGGTACGAGCAGTACTTC.